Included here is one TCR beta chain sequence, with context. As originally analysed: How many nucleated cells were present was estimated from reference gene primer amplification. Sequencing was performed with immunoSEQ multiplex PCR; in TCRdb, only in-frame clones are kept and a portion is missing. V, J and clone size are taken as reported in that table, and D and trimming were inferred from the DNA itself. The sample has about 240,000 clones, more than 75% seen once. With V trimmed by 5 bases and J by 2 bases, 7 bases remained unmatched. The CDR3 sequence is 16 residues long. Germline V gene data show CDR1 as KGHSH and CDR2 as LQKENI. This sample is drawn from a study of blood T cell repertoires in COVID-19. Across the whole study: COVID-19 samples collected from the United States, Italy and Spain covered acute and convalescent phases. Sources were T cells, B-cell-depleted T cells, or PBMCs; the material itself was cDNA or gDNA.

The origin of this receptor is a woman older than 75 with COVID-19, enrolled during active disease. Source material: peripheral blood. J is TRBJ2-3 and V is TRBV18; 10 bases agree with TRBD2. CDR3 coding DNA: TGTGCCAGCTCAGCTAGCGGGGGATTTAACACAGATACGCAGTATTTT. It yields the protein CASSASGGFNTDTQYF.